This entry concerns a single TCR beta chain. Its antigen is not known. These data are taken from a study of tumor-infiltrating lymphocytes in localized non-small cell lung cancer. Study-wide background: Patients included smokers and never-smokers with various histologies, some sampled after neoadjuvant chemotherapy. Study-wide results and limits: Available tissue quantity limited TCR sequencing to a patient subset. Tumors had more T cell infiltration than uninvolved lung, per TCRbeta sequencing and CD3 counts.

TCRdb's table, derived via immunoSEQ multiplex PCR, lists solely in-frame clones and lacks some. The table lists some 14,000 clones, approximately 68% of them singletons. The sequence was collected from a human donor with non-small cell lung cancer. Sequenced sample: lung tumor tissue.

The CDR3 nucleotides are TGTGCCAGTAGTACTCCTAACACTGAAGCTTTCTTT. Translated: CASSTPNTEAFF. The V call is TRBV19, the J call TRBJ1-1; D unresolved. The CDR3 runs 12 residues. V gave up 4 bases and J gave up 2 bases, with 5 bases separating them. Germline assignment: CDR1 LNHDA and CDR2 SQIVND (reference sequence).